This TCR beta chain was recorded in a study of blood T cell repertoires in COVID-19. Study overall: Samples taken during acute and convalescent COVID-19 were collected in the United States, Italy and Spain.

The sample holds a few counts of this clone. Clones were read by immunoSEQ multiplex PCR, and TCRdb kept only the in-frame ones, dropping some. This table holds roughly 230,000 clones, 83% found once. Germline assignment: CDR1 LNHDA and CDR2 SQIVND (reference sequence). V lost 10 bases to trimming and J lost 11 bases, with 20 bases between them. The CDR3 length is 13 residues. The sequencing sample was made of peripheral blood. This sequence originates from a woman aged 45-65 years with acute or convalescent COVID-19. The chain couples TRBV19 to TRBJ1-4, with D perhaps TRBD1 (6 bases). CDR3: CATTQSGQWKLFF. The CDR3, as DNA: TGTGCCACCACCCAATCAGGACAGTGGAAACTGTTTTTT.